These T cell receptor beta chains were read from a single sample in a study of shared clonotypes between healthy human individuals. Only in-frame clones appear in the TCRdb table, and some are missing; sequencing was by immunoSEQ multiplex PCR. The sample has 1,100,000 or so clones, around 82% seen once. The source material was memory CD4+ T cells from PBMCs. The receptor set was obtained from a man younger than 35 in good health. Some clones in this sample may be carry-over from other donors' samples. CDR3s leave out the opening cysteine and the closing phenylalanine or tryptophan. Clone size is not always given. Where it is, it says once, few, many or a class for expanded clones.

TRBV5-1	TRBJ1-5	-	ASSPGTVYSNQPQH
TRBV30	TRBJ1-1	-	AWSTLRQNTEAF
TRBV19	TRBJ2-6	-	ASSMGQGVSGANVLT
TRBV7-3	TRBJ2-7	-	ASSPRGFPYEQY
TRBV7-9	TRBJ1-4	once	ASSPRGGDDEKLF
TRBV7-9	TRBJ1-2	few	ASSPEGPYGYT
TRBV5-1	TRBJ2-1	-	ASSYSGTDYNEQF
TRBV6-4	TRBJ1-2	few	ASSDGRRGYT
TRBV15	TRBJ2-5	-	ATSRAPGGEETQY
TRBV5-1	TRBJ2-5	-	ASSLALAGGGSIETQY
TRBV7-9	TRBJ2-5	-	ASSLGGGRETQY
TRBV6-4	TRBJ1-5	-	ASSWDRGGYSNQPQH
TRBV9	TRBJ1-5	-	ASSVGQANQPQH
TRBV30	TRBJ1-1	few	AWSDRGNTEAF
TRBV7-6	TRBJ2-7	-	ASSLRDFSPYEQY
TRBV9	TRBJ1-2	-	ASSVGGTSYGYT
TRBV29-1	TRBJ2-5	-	SGDGGSKTQY
TRBV4-3	TRBJ2-2	-	ASSQSVLAGTGELF
TRBV5-1	TRBJ1-1	-	ASSWDMNTEAF
TRBV18	TRBJ2-4	-	ASSPPSLQGAKNIQY
TRBV7-9	TRBJ2-1	-	AGQQEAGQNEQF
TRBV28	TRBJ2-7	-	ASRPPPGQDSYEQY
TRBV28	TRBJ1-1	-	ASGSLWGLSTEAF
TRBV9	TRBJ2-2	-	ASSVHWVVPNTGELF
TRBV30	TRBJ1-4	-	AWSVIRNEKLF
TRBV28	TRBJ2-7	-	ASSFGTYEQY
TRBV5-4	TRBJ2-2	-	ASTPPQGDTGELF
TRBV7-9	TRBJ2-7	-	ATSGTPYEQY
TRBV18	TRBJ1-1	few	ASGTGRNTEAF
TRBV4-1	TRBJ2-3	-	ASSQPRGVISTDTQY
TRBV27	TRBJ2-6	-	ASSRTGSGANVLT
TRBV5-1	TRBJ1-4	-	ASSPGRNNEKLF
TRBV5-1	TRBJ2-7	-	ASSPTPQPTYEQY
TRBV7-9	TRBJ2-2	-	ASSLFTNTGELF
TRBV5-6	TRBJ1-5	-	ASSSGPLNQPQH
TRBV5-1	TRBJ2-3	-	ASGPGTGGAWATDTQY
TRBV5-1	TRBJ2-5	-	ASSFRGQQETQY
TRBV5-1	TRBJ2-1	-	ASSLADSSLGNEQF
TRBV5-1	TRBJ2-7	-	ASSLDQSYEQY
TRBV9	TRBJ2-5	-	ASSVAWGDQETQY
TRBV29-1	TRBJ2-7	-	SVLLADSSYEQY
TRBV11-2	TRBJ1-1	-	ASSLSVGGEGEAF